This entry concerns a single T cell receptor beta chain. No antigen is known for it. Sequencing was performed with immunoSEQ multiplex PCR; in TCRdb, only in-frame clones are kept and a portion is missing. The data hold about 23,000 clones, with 75% to 95% observed a single time. The data originate from a study of monozygotic twins with cystic fibrosis. Study-wide points: J usage was most co-twin-similar in 8 of 16 pairs, V in 13. Age, concordance and disease severity did not associate with shared CDR3 numbers. The repertoire was suggested to be naive-dominated, clonality median 0.0095.

Germline lookup yields CDR1 MNHNY and CDR2 SVGAGI (reference sequence). Trimming took 5 bases from V and 8 from J; bases not matched to a gene: 9. The CDR3 is 14 residues long. The rearrangement uses TRBV6-6 and TRBJ1-2, with 9 bases matching TRBD1. Sequences were obtained from blood. The source of this sequence is a girl aged 2-10 years with cystic fibrosis. CDR3 DNA: TGTGCCAGCAGTCCCCGGGACAGGGACGGGGGCTACACCTTC. Its protein product is CASSPRDRDGGYTF.